This T cell receptor (beta chain) was captured by sequencing in a study of T cell responses to AZD1222 COVID-19 vaccine. Measured with immunoSEQ multiplex PCR; TCRdb has only the in-frame clones, and not every one. The sample consists of around 120,000 clones, approximately 94% of them appearing once. J gave up 1 base and V 4 bases, and 3 bases lay outside the gene matches. CDR3 length: 14 amino acids. Germline assignment: CDR1 SGHRS and CDR2 YFSETQ. This clone was seen a single time. The receptor's source is an adult who received the AZD1222 COVID-19 vaccine. Here the sequenced sample was peripheral blood, taken 28 days after the second AZD1222 dose. The chain couples TRBV5-1 to TRBJ1-1; 8 nucleotides line up with TRBD1. CDR3 region: CASSQQGGNTEAFF. The CDR3 DNA sequence: TGCGCCAGCAGCCAACAGGGGGGGAACACTGAAGCTTTCTTT.